This T cell receptor (beta chain) was observed in a study of persistence of HIV-infected CD4 T cells. Study-wide points: Antigen-responding cells were enriched for degenerate expanded CDR3beta sequences.

There are 16 residues in the CDR3. V shed 4 bases and J 1 base; nucleotides not matched to a gene: 8. Per germline, CDR1 SGHTA and CDR2 FQGNSA. Cells were stimulated with overlapping HIV-1 Gag 15-mer peptides. CD40L-negative CD69-negative CD45RO-high memory CD4+ T cells were sorted as populations depleted of antigen-responding cells. Donors had CD4+ T cell counts above 400 cells/uL and were CMV-seropositive. The libraries were made with immunoSEQ version 4 in survey mode. Libraries were prepared by immunoSEQ multiplex PCR; TCRdb keeps only in-frame clonotypes and omits some of them. The table has 64,000 or so clones, 65% to 80% seen once; the top ten hold around 1.7%. With respect to this clone: Its antigen is undetermined.

The chain couples TRBV7-2 to TRBJ2-3; the match to TRBD1 covers 7 bases. The material sequenced was CD4+ T cells sorted from PBMCs after roughly 17-hour stimulation, taken from a patient who received antiretroviral therapy. The clonotype originates from an adult man with HIV who was CMV-seropositive. CDR3 sequence (DNA): TGTGCCAGCAGCTCCCAGTTGAGGGGGCGCACAGATACGCAGTATTTT. Its protein product is CASSSQLRGRTDTQYF.